This T cell receptor beta chain derives from a study of blood T cells in healthy people across ages. About the study: Template switching captured about one barcoded beta molecule per two T cells. Overall study results and limits: Long-lived donors exceeded aged donors in naive CD4+ cells and diversity.

As regards this clonotype: Its antigen is still unknown.

The CDR3 runs to 14 residues. V lost 6 bases, J lost 4 bases, and 6 bases stayed unmatched. The germline gives CDR1 DFQATT, CDR2 SNEGSKA (reference sequence). Primed by a sample-barcoded 5' primer and a J-beta primer mix, a second PCR proceeded for about 6 to 12 cycles. Any given sample supplied a minimum of 2.5 million CDR3-containing paired-end reads. TCRdb re-called the 5' RACE reads through MiXCR, storing one row per CDR3 protein. The table has 1.4 million or so distinct CDR3 sequences, under 55% seen once. This chain links TRBV20-1 with TRBJ2-1; TRBD2 agrees at 10 bases. The sequence was collected from a woman aged 18-35 years in good health. The sequenced sample consisted of blood. The CDR3 sequence: CSAKRGGSYNEQFF. CDR3 coding DNA: TGCAGTGCGAAGCGGGGGGGTTCGTACAATGAGCAGTTCTTC.